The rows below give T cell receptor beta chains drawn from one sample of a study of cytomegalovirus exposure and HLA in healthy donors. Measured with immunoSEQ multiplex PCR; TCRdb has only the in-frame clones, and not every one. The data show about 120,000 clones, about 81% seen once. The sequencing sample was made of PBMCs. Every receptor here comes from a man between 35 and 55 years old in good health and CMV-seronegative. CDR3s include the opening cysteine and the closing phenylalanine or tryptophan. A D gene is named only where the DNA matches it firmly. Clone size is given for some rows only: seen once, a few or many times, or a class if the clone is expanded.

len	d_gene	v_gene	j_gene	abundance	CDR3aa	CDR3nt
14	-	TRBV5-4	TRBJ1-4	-	CASSLDRRGEKLFF	TGTGCCAGCAGCTTGGACAGGAGGGGTGAAAAACTGTTTTTT
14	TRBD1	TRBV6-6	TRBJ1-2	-	CASSALGTGYGYTF	TGTGCCAGCAGCGCCCTTGGGACAGGGTATGGCTACACCTTC
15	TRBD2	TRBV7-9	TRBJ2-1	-	CASSFYSGGDSEQFF	TGTGCCAGCAGCTTCTATAGCGGGGGGGACAGCGAGCAGTTCTTC
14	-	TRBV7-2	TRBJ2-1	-	CASSPSFGWNEQFF	TGTGCCAGCAGCCCCTCCTTCGGGTGGAATGAGCAGTTCTTC
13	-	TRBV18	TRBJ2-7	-	CASSSGLAYEQYF	TGCGCCAGCTCATCCGGACTGGCCTACGAGCAGTACTTC
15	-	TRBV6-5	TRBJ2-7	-	CASRRDSLTSYEQYF	TGTGCCAGCAGACGGGACTCTCTTACTTCTTACGAGCAGTACTTC
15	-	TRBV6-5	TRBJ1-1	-	CASSYSYSGATEAFF	TGTGCCAGCAGTTACTCATACTCAGGGGCCACTGAAGCTTTCTTT
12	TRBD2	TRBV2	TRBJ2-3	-	CASSVSRGVEYF	TGTGCCAGCAGTGTTTCGCGGGGGGTCGAGTATTTT
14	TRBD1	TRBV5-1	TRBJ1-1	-	CASSSGTGNTEAFF	TGCGCCAGCAGCTCGGGGACAGGGAACACTGAAGCTTTCTTT
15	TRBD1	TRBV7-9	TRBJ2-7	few	CASSSRDREIYEQYF	TGTGCCAGCAGCTCTAGGGACAGGGAGATCTACGAGCAGTACTTC
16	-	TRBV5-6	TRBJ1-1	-	CASSEGTGTYYTEAFF	TGTGCCAGCAGCGAGGGTACCGGGACATATTACACTGAAGCTTTCTTT
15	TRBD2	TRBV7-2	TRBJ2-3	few	CASSLWGGSTDTQYF	TGTGCCAGCAGCCTATGGGGGGGAAGCACAGATACGCAGTATTTT
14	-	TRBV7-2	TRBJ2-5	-	CASSLQLNQETQYF	TGTGCCAGCAGCCTCCAACTAAATCAAGAGACCCAGTACTTC
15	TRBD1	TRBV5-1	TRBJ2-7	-	CASSLSGTGGREQYF	TGCGCCAGCAGCTTGTCCGGGACAGGGGGCCGCGAGCAGTACTTC
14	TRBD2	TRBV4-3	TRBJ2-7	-	CASSQGLALGEQYF	TGCGCCAGCAGCCAAGGACTAGCTCTAGGGGAGCAGTACTTC
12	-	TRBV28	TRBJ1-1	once	CATKSGTTEAFF	TGTGCCACTAAAAGCGGGACCACTGAAGCTTTCTTT
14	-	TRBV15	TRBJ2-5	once	CATSRDRGLGTQYF	TGTGCCACCAGCAGAGATAGGGGCTTAGGGACCCAGTACTTC
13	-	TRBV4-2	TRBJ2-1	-	CASSQETYNEQFF	TGTGCCAGCAGCCAAGAGACTTACAATGAGCAGTTCTTC
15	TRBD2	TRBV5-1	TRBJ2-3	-	CASSYSGESTDTQYF	TGCGCCAGCAGCTACAGCGGGGAGAGCACAGATACGCAGTATTTT
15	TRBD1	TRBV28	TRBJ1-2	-	CASSLWNRGDYGYTF	TGTGCCAGCAGTTTATGGAACAGGGGGGACTATGGCTACACCTTC
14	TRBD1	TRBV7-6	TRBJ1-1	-	CASRRQGEGTEAFF	TGTGCCAGCAGAAGACAGGGAGAAGGCACTGAAGCTTTCTTT
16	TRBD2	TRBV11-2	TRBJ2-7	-	CASSSTPGTTDHEQYF	TGTGCCAGCAGCTCCACCCCCGGGACTACTGATCACGAGCAGTACTTC
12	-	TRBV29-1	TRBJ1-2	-	CSVGETNYGYTF	TGCAGCGTTGGGGAGACTAACTATGGCTACACCTTC
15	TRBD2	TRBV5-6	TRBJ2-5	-	CASSSRGRPQETQYF	TGTGCCAGCAGCTCCCGCGGGAGGCCCCAAGAGACCCAGTACTTC
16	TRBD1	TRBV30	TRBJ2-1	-	CAWSASGTGFKNEQFF	TGTGCCTGGAGTGCGTCCGGGACAGGTTTTAAAAATGAGCAGTTCTTC
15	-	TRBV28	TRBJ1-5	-	CASSLTSSGNQPQHF	TGTGCCAGCAGTTTAACCAGTAGCGGGAATCAGCCCCAGCATTTT
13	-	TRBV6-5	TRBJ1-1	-	CASREGLTSEAFF	TGTGCCAGCAGGGAGGGGTTAACCTCTGAAGCTTTCTTT
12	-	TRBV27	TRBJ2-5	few	CASRGLEETQYF	TGTGCCAGCAGGGGGCTGGAAGAGACCCAGTACTTC
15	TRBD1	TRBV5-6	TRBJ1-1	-	CASSLVRDRNTEAFF	TGTGCCAGCAGCTTGGTTAGGGACAGGAACACTGAAGCTTTCTTT
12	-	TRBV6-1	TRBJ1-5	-	CATRTANQPQHF	TGTGCCACCCGAACAGCTAATCAGCCCCAGCATTTT
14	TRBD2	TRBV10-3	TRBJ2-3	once	CAISEREGLDTQYF	TGTGCCATCAGTGAGCGGGAGGGCCTGGATACGCAGTATTTT
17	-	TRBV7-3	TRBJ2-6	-	CASSLTTRVGGANVLTF	TGTGCCAGCAGCTTAACCACCAGGGTTGGCGGGGCCAACGTCCTGACTTTC
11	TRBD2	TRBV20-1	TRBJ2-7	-	CSASGEGEQYF	TGCAGTGCTAGTGGGGAGGGGGAGCAGTACTTC
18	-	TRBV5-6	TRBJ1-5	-	CASSLKFGAGATNQPQHF	TGTGCCAGCAGCTTGAAATTCGGAGCAGGGGCTACCAATCAGCCCCAGCATTTT
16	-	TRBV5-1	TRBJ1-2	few	CASTLAPDRIYYGYTF	TGCGCCAGCACCCTGGCCCCCGACAGAATTTACTATGGCTACACCTTC
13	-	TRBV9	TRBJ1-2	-	CASSAPVRPDYTF	TGTGCCAGCAGCGCCCCGGTGAGGCCAGACTACACCTTC
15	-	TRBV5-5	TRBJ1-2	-	CASSLAIRGNYGYTF	TGTGCCAGCAGCTTGGCCATCCGGGGGAACTATGGCTACACCTTC
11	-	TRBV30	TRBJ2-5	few	CAWSPGETQYF	TGTGCCTGGAGCCCAGGGGAGACCCAGTACTTC
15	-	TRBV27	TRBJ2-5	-	CASSARWGGRETQYF	TGTGCCAGCAGTGCACGATGGGGGGGGCGAGAGACCCAGTACTTC
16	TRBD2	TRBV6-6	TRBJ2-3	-	CASSYSLAGGTDTQYF	TGTGCCAGCAGTTACTCCCTAGCGGGAGGCACAGATACGCAGTATTTT
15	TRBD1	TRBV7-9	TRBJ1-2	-	CASSPRTGSDYGYTF	TGTGCCAGCAGCCCTAGGACAGGATCTGACTATGGCTACACCTTC
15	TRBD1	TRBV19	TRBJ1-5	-	CASKERGGAIQPQHF	TGTGCCAGTAAAGAGAGAGGGGGCGCGATCCAGCCCCAGCATTTT
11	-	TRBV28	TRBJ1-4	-	CASSFFGKLFF	TGTGCCAGCAGTTTCTTCGGAAAACTGTTTTTT
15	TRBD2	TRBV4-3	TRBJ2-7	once	CASSQLLSGSYEQYF	TGCGCCAGCAGCCAATTGTTAAGCGGGAGTTACGAGCAGTACTTC
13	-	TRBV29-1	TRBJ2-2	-	CSVVQGITGELFF	TGCAGCGTTGTACAGGGAATTACCGGGGAGCTGTTTTTT
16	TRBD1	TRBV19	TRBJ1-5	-	CASTTLLARGHQPQHF	TGTGCCAGTACAACCTTGTTGGCCAGGGGGCATCAGCCCCAGCATTTT
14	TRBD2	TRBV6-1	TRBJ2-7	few	CASSYSGRWGEQYF	TGTGCCAGCAGTTATAGCGGGAGGTGGGGCGAGCAGTACTTC
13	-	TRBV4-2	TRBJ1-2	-	CASSQDGGDGYTF	TGTGCCAGCAGCCAAGATGGGGGGGATGGCTACACCTTC
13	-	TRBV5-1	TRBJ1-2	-	CASSLSLGDGYTF	TGCGCCAGCAGCTTGAGTCTCGGTGATGGCTACACCTTC
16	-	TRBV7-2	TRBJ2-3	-	CASSLVAVPNTDTQYF	TGTGCCAGCAGCTTAGTTGCGGTGCCAAACACAGATACGCAGTATTTT
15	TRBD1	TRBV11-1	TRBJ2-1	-	CASSPYKGADNEQFF	TGTGCCAGCAGCCCGTATAAGGGGGCTGACAATGAGCAGTTCTTC
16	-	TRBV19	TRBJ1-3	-	CASSTTGPGSGNTIYF	TGTGCCAGTAGTACAACAGGGCCCGGCTCTGGAAACACCATATATTTT
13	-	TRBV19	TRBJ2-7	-	CASSTPDTYEQYF	TGTGCCAGTAGTACCCCCGACACTTACGAGCAGTACTTC
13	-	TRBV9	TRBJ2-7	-	CASSVGGDRQQYF	TGTGCCAGCAGCGTAGGAGGAGACAGACAGCAGTACTTC
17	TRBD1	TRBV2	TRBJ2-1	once	CASSEALGTGVSHEQFF	TGTGCCAGCAGTGAAGCGCTCGGAACAGGGGTTTCCCATGAGCAGTTCTTC
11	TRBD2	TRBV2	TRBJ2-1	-	CASSGGLGGFF	TGTGCCAGCAGTGGAGGACTAGGTGGGTTCTTC
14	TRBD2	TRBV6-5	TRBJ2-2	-	CASMRPSGLGELFF	TGTGCCAGCATGCGTCCTAGCGGGTTAGGGGAGCTGTTTTTT
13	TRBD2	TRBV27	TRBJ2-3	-	CASSLAGADTQYF	TGTGCCAGCAGTTTAGCGGGAGCAGATACGCAGTATTTT
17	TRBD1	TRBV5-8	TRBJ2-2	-	CASSLYLDRSNTGELFF	TGTGCCAGCAGCTTGTATTTGGACAGGAGTAACACCGGGGAGCTGTTTTTT
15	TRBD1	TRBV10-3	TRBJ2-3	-	CAITQGAKSTDTQYF	TGTGCCATCACCCAGGGGGCGAAAAGCACAGATACGCAGTATTTT